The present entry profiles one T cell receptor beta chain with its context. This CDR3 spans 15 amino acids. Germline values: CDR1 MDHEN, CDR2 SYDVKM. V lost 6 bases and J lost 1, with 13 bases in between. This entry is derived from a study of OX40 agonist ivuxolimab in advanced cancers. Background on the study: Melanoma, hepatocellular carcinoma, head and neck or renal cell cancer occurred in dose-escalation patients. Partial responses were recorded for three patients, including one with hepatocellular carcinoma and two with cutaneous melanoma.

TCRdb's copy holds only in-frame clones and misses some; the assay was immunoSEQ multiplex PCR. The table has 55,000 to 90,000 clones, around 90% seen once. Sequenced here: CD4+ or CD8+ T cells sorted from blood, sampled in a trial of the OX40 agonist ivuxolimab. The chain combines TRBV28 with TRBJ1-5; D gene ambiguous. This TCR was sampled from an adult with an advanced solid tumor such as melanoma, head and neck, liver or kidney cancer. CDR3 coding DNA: TGTGCCAGCAGCAGTTCTGGAGGCAGCAATCAGCCCCAGCATTTT. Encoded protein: CASSSSGGSNQPQHF.